This T cell receptor (beta chain) was recorded in a study of PD-L1 blockade in urothelial cancer. Across the whole study: Blood drawn 3 weeks (second dose) and 6 weeks after treatment start was analyzed.

Described time point: peripheral blood 6 weeks after treatment start. Urothelial carcinoma, locally advanced or metastatic, affected the patients. Synthetic spike-ins, TCR analog templates, were added into each PCR. TCRdb's copy holds only in-frame clones and misses some; the assay was immunoSEQ multiplex PCR. The sample records around 87,000 clones, around 78% being singletons. This clone has more than one count but fewer than ten. CDR3 length: 17 amino acids. Germline V gives CDR1 SGDLS, CDR2 YYNGEE. V gave up 3 bases and J gave up 4 bases; unmatched junction bases: 13. The TCR originated in a man in his 70s with urothelial cancer. The gene calls are TRBV9 and TRBJ1-2, with 9 bases matching TRBD1. The sequences come from PBMCs, collected around atezolizumab (anti-PD-L1) treatment. CDR3 sequence: CASSALRTGDGGYGYTF. DNA for the CDR3: TGTGCCAGCAGCGCGCTTAGGACAGGGGATGGGGGCTATGGCTACACCTTC.